Presented here are 6 T cell receptor beta chains from one specimen sequenced in a study of control samples from healthy donors and cancer patients. Generated by immunoSEQ multiplex PCR, the TCRdb table keeps only in-frame clones and is missing some. The sample includes fewer than 65,000 clones, more than 70% of them seen just once. Sequencing used PBMCs. The source of these receptors is a middle-aged man with colorectal cancer.

This clone was counted a single time. The V call is TRBV7-9, the J call TRBJ1-1; possible D gene TRBD1, 6 bases. Trimming pared 3 bases from V and 1 base from J, leaving 9 bases between. The CDR3 is 14 amino acids. The germline V gene has CDR1 SEHNR and CDR2 FQNEAQ (reference sequence). The CDR3, as DNA: TGTGCCAGCAGCTTTTCACAGGGGAACACTGAAGCTTTCTTT. This sequence encodes CASSFSQGNTEAFF.

The J gene is TRBJ2-1, the V gene TRBV7-2; D uncertain. Trimming removed 5 bases at V and 9 bases at J, with 17 bases between. The germline CDR1 and CDR2 sequences are SGHTA and FQGNSA. The CDR3 runs 14 residues. The CDR3 reads CASSTQALGFEQFF. CDR3 sequence (DNA): TGTGCCAGCAGCACCCAAGCCCTGGGTTTTGAGCAGTTCTTC.

The chain has TRBV6-5 and TRBJ2-3; D gene ambiguous. The ends were cut back, 9 bases at V and 2 bases at J, with 12 bases in the middle. Germline V lookup: CDR1 MNHEY, CDR2 SVGAGI. The CDR3 is made up of 13 amino acids. DNA for the CDR3: TGTGCCAGTGCTGCTCGTTCCACAGATACGCAGTATTTT. It is translated as CASAARSTDTQYF.

The rearrangement links TRBV7-2 to TRBJ2-2; D possibly corresponds to TRBD2 (6 bases). Trimming pared 4 bases from V and 6 bases from J, leaving 9 bases between. This CDR3 contains 13 residues. Germline values: CDR1 SGHTA, CDR2 FQGNSA. CDR3 sequence (DNA): TGTGCCAGCAGCTACGGGAGTGCCGGGGAGCTGTTTTTT. Its protein is CASSYGSAGELFF.

The chain recombines TRBV7-9 with TRBJ2-7, with TRBD2 matching 7 bases. Trimming removed 2 bases from V and 3 bases from J; junction bases left unmatched: 7. This CDR3 contains 15 residues. Looked up from germline, CDR1 is SEHNR and CDR2 is FQNEAQ (reference sequence). In DNA form, the CDR3 reads TGTGCCAGCAGCTTACGAGCGGGAAAAATCTACGAGCAGTACTTC. Encoded protein: CASSLRAGKIYEQYF.

This chain connects TRBV6-5 to TRBJ1-4; the D is unclear. Trimming removed 6 bases from V and 0 bases from J, with 11 bases in between. CDR1 is MNHEY and CDR2 is SVGAGI in the germline V gene. This CDR3 is 15 amino acids long. The CDR3 DNA follows: TGTGCCAGCAGCCTGCGATCCCCAACTAATGAAAAACTGTTTTTT. This gives the protein CASSLRSPTNEKLFF.